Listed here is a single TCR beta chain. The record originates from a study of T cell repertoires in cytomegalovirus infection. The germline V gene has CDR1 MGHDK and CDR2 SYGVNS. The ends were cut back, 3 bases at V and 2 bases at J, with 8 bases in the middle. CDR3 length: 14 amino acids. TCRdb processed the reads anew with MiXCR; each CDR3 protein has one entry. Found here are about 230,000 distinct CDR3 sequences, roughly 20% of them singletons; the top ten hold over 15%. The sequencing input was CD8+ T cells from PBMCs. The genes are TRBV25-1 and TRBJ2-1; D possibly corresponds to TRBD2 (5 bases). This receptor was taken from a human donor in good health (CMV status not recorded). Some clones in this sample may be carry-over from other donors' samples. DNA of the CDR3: TGTGCCAGCAGTGACGGGGTTCCCTACAATGAGCAGTTCTTC. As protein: CASSDGVPYNEQFF. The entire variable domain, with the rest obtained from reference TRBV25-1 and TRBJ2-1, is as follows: EADIYQTPRYLVIGTGKKITLECSQTMGHDKMYWYQQDPGMELHLIHYSYGVNSTEKGDLSSESTVSRIRTEHFPLTLESARPSHTSQYLCASSDGVPYNEQFFGPGTRLTVL.